This T cell receptor (beta chain) comes out of a study of blood T cell repertoires in COVID-19. In the study overall: Collection of acute and convalescent COVID-19 samples took place in the United States, Italy and Spain. In each case, the material was cDNA or gDNA derived from T cells, B-cell-depleted T cells, or PBMCs.

Here immunoSEQ multiplex PCR was the method, and the copy in TCRdb shows in-frame clones only, minus some. The data contain 130,000 to 150,000 clones, 85% of them singletons. The TCR sequence derives from a woman aged 40 to 50 with active or convalescent COVID-19. The specimen was peripheral blood.

The CDR3 DNA sequence: TGTGCCAGCAGTTGGGACAGGAGCTCCTATAATTCACCCCTCCACTTT. Residues: CASSWDRSSYNSPLHF. The chain carries TRBV6-5 and TRBJ1-6, with 8 bases lining up with TRBD1. Germline V gene sequence: CDR1 MNHEY, CDR2 SVGAGI. V shed 4 bases and J 0 bases; nucleotides not matched to a gene: 2. The CDR3 is 16 residues long.